This T cell receptor (beta chain) was captured in a study of vaccination and CD4 T cells after COVID-19. The Oncomine TCR Beta short-read assay sequenced DNA from cultured CD4+ T cells. The template was genomic DNA from cultured CD4+ T cells. MiXCR, run by TCRdb on the PCR reads, gives a single entry per CDR3 protein. The table lists roughly 10,000 distinct CDR3 sequences, approximately 45% of them singletons. As to this clonotype: What it binds is unknown.

Sample treatment: roughly 11-day PBMC culture with coronavirus spike peptide pools or control peptides (ViraFEST assay). Pre-COVID-19 pandemic sampling (2011-2018) yielded the unexposed donor's CD4+ T cells. The trim removed 11 bases at V and 7 bases at J, leaving 10 bases unmatched. Germline V gene lookup returns CDR1 SEHNR and CDR2 FQNEAQ (reference sequence). This CDR3 spans 15 amino acids. The sequenced sample was CD4+ T cells from blood, cultured in vitro. This chain uses TRBV7-9 with TRBJ2-2; TRBD2 agrees at 13 bases. This clonotype was obtained from a human donor in good health. In DNA form, the CDR3 reads TGTGCCTGGGATGGACTAGCGGGAGTAGGCGGGGAGCTGTTTTTT. This translates into CAWDGLAGVGGELFF.